The sequence of this T cell receptor beta chain was determined in a study of Graves' ophthalmopathy and Graves' hyperthyroidism. Other autoimmune diseases, uncontrolled infections, pregnancy or lactation excluded patients from enrollment. Clinical symptoms, serum thyroxine, TRAb, thyroid ultrasound and orbital computed tomography formed the basis of diagnosis. Study observations and caveats: Discriminating ophthalmopathy from stable hyperthyroidism, a 13-signature model attained a sensitivity of 85% to 90% and a specificity of approximately 77%.

Germline V gives CDR1 SNHLY, CDR2 FYNNEI. Trimming stripped 6 bases from V and 1 base from J, with 12 bases between. The length of the CDR3 is 14 residues. Transcripts of RNA were the source for amplifying TCR beta CDR3 regions. HTBI primers primed a first-round RT-PCR, and a second-round multiplex PCR followed. TCRdb ran MiXCR on the multiplex PCR reads and lists one entry per CDR3 protein. The repertoire consists of fewer than 350,000 distinct CDR3 sequences, with roughly 15% occurring once and the leading ten covering approximately 13%. This clonotype was observed at least ten times. As yet, its antigen is unknown.

The sequencing input was peripheral blood. The V call is TRBV2, the J call TRBJ1-1; the D is unclear. This clonotype originated in an adult man with Graves' ophthalmopathy. CDR3 DNA: TGTGCCAGCAGGCATGAGGTCACGAACACTGAAGCTTTCTTT. It yields the protein CASRHEVTNTEAFF.